This T cell receptor (beta chain) was captured in a study of T-cell reconstitution after alpha-beta-depleted transplantation in children. Per the germline V gene, CDR1 is SGHAT and CDR2 is FQNNGV. There are 18 residues in the CDR3. The J segment lost 0 bases and the V segment lost 3 bases, leaving 7 bases of the junction unmatched. Unique molecular identifiers were incorporated during preparation of the TCRbeta library. TCRdb analysed the PCR reads with MiXCR anew, one entry per CDR3 protein. The sample yields about 500,000 distinct CDR3 sequences, around a third seen once. The sample was PBMCs from the stem cell graft donor, taken from the stem cell graft. The receptor's source is a human donor who donated a stem cell graft to a child with aplastic anemia. This chain connects TRBV11-2 to TRBJ2-3; TRBD2 aligns across 12 bases. The chain's CDR3 is CASSFGRGLAGSTDTQYF. The CDR3, as DNA: TGTGCCAGCAGCTTCGGCCGGGGACTAGCGGGCAGCACAGATACGCAGTATTTT.